The 27 T cell receptor beta chains below were found in one sample sequenced in a study of spatial heterogeneity in lung cancer. Time point in this sample: sample taken at primary tumor resection. Whole RNA, which was extracted from tumor, nontumor lung tissue or frozen PBMC, was sequenced without any cell sorting. Each CDR3 protein gets one entry after TCRdb re-called the 5' RACE reads with MiXCR. The table lists 22,000 or so distinct CDR3 sequences, over 4.5% of them singletons. Sequenced here: PBMCs, sampled at surgery. These receptors came from a male donor with early-stage non-small cell lung cancer.

In its sample, this clonotype was seen many times. This chain joins TRBV3-1 and TRBJ2-1, with D tentatively TRBD2 (5 bases). Germline lookup yields CDR1 LGHDT and CDR2 YNNKEL (reference sequence). The CDR3 extends over 15 amino acids. Trimming removed 1 base at V and 10 bases at J, with 17 bases between. CDR3 nucleotides: TGTGCCAGCAGCCAAGCAGGTACGACGGGGAAGGAGCAGTTCTTC. Protein: CASSQAGTTGKEQFF.

This clonotype showed up just a few times. The chain recombines TRBV7-2 with TRBJ2-1; D not certain. CDR3 length equals 16 residues. Germline V gives CDR1 SGHTA, CDR2 FQGNSA. V was pared by 5 bases and J by 1 base, with 15 bases between. The CDR3 DNA reads TGTGCCAGCAGCCTATGGGTTAGCCAATCCTACAATGAGCAGTTCTTC. The encoded protein is CASSLWVSQSYNEQFF. Supplemented by reference TRBV7-2 and TRBJ2-1, the full variable domain reads GAGVSQSPSNKVTEKGKDVELRCDPISGHTALYWYRQSLGQGLEFLIYFQGNSAPDKSGLPSDRFSAERTGGSVSTLTIQRTQQEDSAVYLCASSLWVSQSYNEQFFGPGTRLTVL.

This clonotype was seen only a few times. The rearrangement links TRBV5-1 to TRBJ2-6, with no clear D. The CDR3 is 18 residues long. V shed 0 bases and J shed 0 bases, with 13 bases lying between them. CDR1 is SGHRS and CDR2 is YFSETQ in the germline V gene. In nucleotides, the CDR3 is TGCGCCAGCAGCTTGGCCGGCATTCCGGGCTCTGGGGCCAACGTCCTGACTTTC. Amino acids: CASSLAGIPGSGANVLTF.

This clonotype was counted many times. The chain uses TRBV4-1 and TRBJ1-5; D ambiguous. Trimming removed 0 bases at V and 5 bases at J, with 8 bases between. The length of the CDR3 is 14 residues. Per the germline V gene, CDR1 is MGHRA and CDR2 is YSYEKL. CDR3 DNA sequence: TGCGCCAGCAGCCAAGATCCCAGTCATCAGCCCCAGCATTTT. Residues: CASSQDPSHQPQHF.

This clonotype was seen only a few times. The V gene is TRBV12-3 or TRBV12-4, the J gene TRBJ2-1, with 9 bases that match TRBD1. The CDR3 length is 14 residues. V shed 5 bases and J 9 bases; nucleotides not matched to a gene: 8. The CDR3 loop reads CASSPRTGVGEQFF. DNA for the CDR3: TGTGCCAGCAGTCCCCGGACAGGGGTAGGTGAGCAGTTCTTC.

This clonotype showed up many times. CDR3 region: CASSLAGHTNTEAFF. The CDR3 nucleotides read TGTGCCAGCAGCTTGGCGGGACACACGAACACTGAAGCTTTCTTT. This sequence joins TRBV5-4 and TRBJ1-1; D may be TRBD1 (6 bases). Germline loops: CDR1 SGHNT, CDR2 YYREEE (reference sequence). This CDR3 is 15 amino acids long. With 0 bases removed from V and 1 base from J, the gap between germline ends came to 10 bases.

This clonotype was seen repeatedly, ten times or more. The chain couples TRBV20-1 to TRBJ1-2, with no clear D. CDR3 length equals 9 residues. Germline V CDR1 and CDR2: DFQATT, SNEGSKA (reference sequence). The CDR3 bases are TGCAGGGGGAACTATGGCTACACCTTC. Translated, it gives CRGNYGYTF.

This clonotype was seen more than once but under ten times. This chain uses TRBV20-1 with TRBJ1-6; the D gene is possibly TRBD1 (6 bases). Germline values: CDR1 DFQATT, CDR2 SNEGSKA (reference sequence). V was cut by 5 bases and J by 5 bases, with 19 bases left in between. The length of the CDR3 is 16 residues. The CDR3 coding sequence is TGCAGTGCTCGCCCCCTCCTTGGGGGGCATAATTCACCCCTCCACTTT. Residues: CSARPLLGGHNSPLHF.

There are many counts of this clonotype. The chain links TRBV12-3 or TRBV12-4 to TRBJ2-2; 8 positions match TRBD1. The CDR3 has 16 amino acids. J gave up 3 bases and V 6 bases, and 9 bases lay outside the gene matches. In DNA form, the CDR3 reads TGTGCCAGCAGCCCCATTGACAGGGGCGACACCGGGGAGCTGTTTTTT. It translates to CASSPIDRGDTGELFF.

This clonotype occurred many times. This chain connects TRBV5-1 to TRBJ2-5; D assignment may be TRBD1 or TRBD2 (6 bases each). Between the trimmed V and J ends, which lost 7 bases and 3 bases, there was a span of 16 bases. CDR1 SGHRS and CDR2 YFSETQ come from the germline V gene. The CDR3 is 14 amino acids. This CDR3 reads CASPPLRGEETQYF. CDR3 DNA: TGCGCCAGCCCCCCCCTGAGGGGGGAAGAGACCCAGTACTTC. Full variable domain (remainder filled in from reference TRBV5-1 and TRBJ2-5): KAGVTQTPRYLIKTRGQQVTLSCSPISGHRSVSWYQQTPGQGLQFLFEYFSETQRNKGNFPGRFSGRQFSNSRSEMNVSTLELGDSALYLCASPPLRGEETQYFGPGTRLLVL.

This clonotype occurred many times. V and J are TRBV5-1 and TRBJ2-2; perhaps TRBD2 as D (5 bases). This CDR3 region has 12 residues. Per germline, CDR1 SGHRS and CDR2 YFSETQ. Trimming shortened V by 2 bases and J by 7 bases, and 6 bases separated the two germline ends. The chain's CDR3 is CASSFEGGELFF. In DNA form, the CDR3 reads TGCGCCAGCAGCTTTGAGGGCGGGGAGCTGTTTTTT.

This clonotype was seen repeatedly, ten times or more. This chain links TRBV28 with TRBJ1-1, with 10 nucleotides matching TRBD1. Germline V lookup: CDR1 MDHEN, CDR2 SYDVKM. The CDR3 covers 13 residues. Trimming at V came to 3 bases and at J to 8 bases, leaving 3 bases not matched to a gene. The CDR3 nucleotides are TGTGCCAGCAGTTTCCGACAGGGGGCCGAAGCTTTCTTT. This translates into CASSFRQGAEAFF.

In its sample, this clonotype was seen many times. J is TRBJ1-5 and V is TRBV3-2. TRBV3-2 is assigned pseudogene status. The CDR3 extends over 14 amino acids. CDR3 coding DNA: TGTGCCAGCAGCCCTCCCCGACAAAATCAGCCCCAGCATTTT. It specifies CASSPPRQNQPQHF.

The table lists this clonotype with many counts. The chain joins TRBV6-5 to TRBJ2-7; no reliable D call. Trimming took 6 bases from V and 4 from J, leaving 13 bases between them. The CDR3 runs 13 residues. Germline V lookup: CDR1 MNHEY, CDR2 SVGAGI. CDR3 sequence: CASRTAGQYEQYF. The DNA of the CDR3 is TGTGCCAGCAGGACGGCTGGCCAATACGAGCAGTACTTC.

CDR3 sequence: CASSPFTGELFF. The CDR3 region has the DNA TGTGCCAGCAGCCCCTTCACCGGGGAGCTGTTTTTT. This chain connects TRBV5-4 to TRBJ2-2; no clear D. From germline, CDR1 is SGHNT and CDR2 YYREEE (reference sequence). This CDR3 has 12 amino acids. V was pared by 4 bases and J by 4 bases, with 5 bases between.

This clonotype has a count of ten or more. The rearrangement joins TRBV2 to TRBJ1-2; 8 positions match TRBD1. The V gene end was trimmed by 7 bases and the J gene end by 5 bases; junction bases not matched to a gene: 3. CDR3 length equals 12 residues. The germline V gene has CDR1 SNHLY and CDR2 FYNNEI. CDR3 in amino acids: CASINRGYGYTF. The DNA of the CDR3 is TGTGCCAGCATTAACAGGGGGTATGGCTACACCTTC.

There are many counts of this clonotype. V usage is TRBV6-2 or TRBV6-3 and J usage is TRBJ2-1; the D gene could be TRBD1 or TRBD2 (6 bases each). Germline lookup yields CDR1 MNHEY and CDR2 SVGEGT. The CDR3 length is 17 residues. The V and J ends lost 5 bases and 6 bases respectively, with 23 bases between them. CDR3 sequence: CASSPPRMGGFGNEQFF. The CDR3 nucleotides read TGTGCCAGCAGTCCACCTAGGATGGGGGGCTTCGGCAATGAGCAGTTCTTC.

This clonotype was seen repeatedly, ten times or more. The rearrangement links TRBV29-1 to TRBJ2-7; possibly TRBD2 for D (6 bases). The V end was cut by 1 base, the J end by 1 base, with 11 bases between. The CDR3 is 14 amino acids. Germline V CDR1 and CDR2: SQVTM, ANQGSEA. The CDR3 spells CSVEGEVGSYEQYF. The CDR3 nucleotides read TGCAGCGTTGAAGGGGAGGTAGGGTCCTACGAGCAGTACTTC.

This clonotype occurred a few times. This sequence joins TRBV30 and TRBJ2-6, with D tentatively TRBD2 (11 bases). The CDR3 covers 19 residues. Germline V gives CDR1 GTSNPN, CDR2 SVGIG (reference sequence). Trimming removed 7 bases at V and 0 bases at J, with 25 bases between. In DNA, the CDR3 is TGTGCCTTAGACAGGGGGCTAGCGGGAGGCCTCTCTGGGGCCAACGTCCTGACTTTC. It yields the protein CALDRGLAGGLSGANVLTF.

The chain recombines TRBV4-2 with TRBJ2-7; TRBD2 is a possible D gene (5 bases). CDR1 and CDR2 from the germline V gene are LGHNA and YNFKEQ. The CDR3 length is 16 residues. The ends were cut back, 0 bases at V and 4 bases at J, with 16 bases in the middle. This CDR3 reads CASSQELESFVYEQYF. CDR3 nucleotide sequence: TGTGCCAGCAGCCAAGAACTAGAAAGCTTTGTTTACGAGCAGTACTTC.

This clonotype was seen ten or more times. The junction and the germline gene differ at one end; a read error may be behind it. This chain connects TRBV7-7 to TRBJ2-5, with 7 bases lining up with TRBD2. CDR1 SSHAT and CDR2 FNYEAQ come from the germline V gene (reference sequence). The CDR3 has 13 residues. The CDR3 protein is CASSWGGQETQYF. CDR3 nucleotides: TGTGCTAGCAGCTGGGGGGGGCAAGAGACCCAGTACTTC.

This clonotype was seen many times. The chain is built from TRBV7-2 and TRBJ2-5, with 8 bases identical to TRBD2. The V gene end was trimmed by 4 bases and the J gene end by 5 bases; junction bases not matched to a gene: 9. Germline V gives CDR1 SGHTA, CDR2 FQGNSA. This CDR3 contains 15 residues. CDR3 residues: CASSSGTGGLETQYF. The CDR3 region has the DNA TGTGCCAGCAGCTCAGGAACGGGAGGGCTGGAGACCCAGTACTTC.

This clonotype was counted once. The V and J genes are TRBV5-8 and TRBJ2-4; D call uncertain. This CDR3 has 13 residues. Per germline, CDR1 SGHTS and CDR2 YDEGEE. Deletions cut 2 bases from V and 9 bases from J, with 12 bases between. CDR3 in amino acids: CASSLTSTGIQYF. Here the CDR3 DNA reads TGTGCCAGCAGCTTAACGTCGACTGGCATTCAGTACTTC. Using reference TRBV5-8 and TRBJ2-4 for the parts outside the CDR3, the full variable domain is EAGVTQSPTHLIKTRGQQATLRCSPISGHTSVYWYQQALGLGLQFLLWYDEGEERNRGNFPPRFSGRQFPNYSSELNVNALELEDSALYLCASSLTSTGIQYFGAGTRLSVL.

This sequence joins TRBV20-1 and TRBJ2-1; no firm D call. The CDR3 is made up of 14 amino acids. Trimming removed 0 bases from V and 3 bases from J, with 9 bases in between. Germline CDR1 reads DFQATT; CDR2 reads SNEGSKA (reference sequence). The CDR3 here is CSARDWTDYNEQFF. As DNA, the CDR3 is TGCAGTGCTAGAGATTGGACGGACTACAATGAGCAGTTCTTC.

This clonotype was observed many times. CDR3 DNA sequence: TGTGCCAGCAGCCCGTGGTTGGGGAATCAAAATACGCAGTATTTT. Amino acids: CASSPWLGNQNTQYF. The gene calls are TRBV7-8 and TRBJ2-3; D is undetermined. Trimming stripped 5 bases from V and 7 bases from J, with 19 bases between. Germline CDR1 SGHVS, CDR2 FQNEAQ. The CDR3 has 15 residues.

In this sample, this clonotype turned up many times. The gene calls are TRBV7-8 and TRBJ2-4, with 7 nucleotides matching TRBD1. Germline V gene lookup returns CDR1 SGHVS and CDR2 FQNEAQ. The CDR3 covers 16 residues. Trimming took 5 bases from V and 0 from J; bases not matched to a gene: 7. DNA for the CDR3: TGTGCCAGCAGCCCGGGACAGCCGATAGCCAAAAACATTCAGTACTTC. Amino acid sequence: CASSPGQPIAKNIQYF. Full variable domain (outside the CDR3, taken from reference TRBV7-8 and TRBJ2-4): GAGVSQSPRYKVAKRGQDVALRCDPISGHVSLFWYQQALGQGPEFLTYFQNEAQLDKSGLPSDRFFAERPEGSVSTLKIQRTQQEDSAVYLCASSPGQPIAKNIQYFGAGTRLSVL.

In this sample, this clonotype turned up many times. The chain links TRBV20-1 to TRBJ2-7; D possibly matches TRBD1 or TRBD2 (5 bases each). Germline lookup yields CDR1 DFQATT and CDR2 SNEGSKA (reference sequence). The CDR3 is made up of 13 amino acids. V was pared by 3 bases and J by 0 bases, with 9 bases between. CDR3: CSARWDDSYEQYF. DNA of the CDR3: TGCAGTGCTAGGTGGGACGACTCCTACGAGCAGTACTTC.